The 5 T cell receptor beta chains below come from one sample, sequenced in a study of T cells in Graves' hyperthyroidism and ophthalmopathy. Amplification targeted TCR beta CDR3 regions from RNA transcripts. Carried out on the TCR CDR3, a first-round RT-PCR used the HTBI primer set. MiXCR was run by TCRdb on the multiplex PCR reads, yielding one entry per CDR3 protein. The table lists about 250,000 distinct CDR3 sequences, approximately 25% of them singletons. Specimen: blood. The receptors were gathered from a woman aged 40 to 49 with Graves' ophthalmopathy.

This clonotype was counted many times. The rearrangement uses TRBV19 and TRBJ2-6; 7 bases match TRBD2. Losses at the gene ends were 2 bases for V and 0 bases for J; bases not matched to a gene: 4. Germline V CDR1 and CDR2: LNHDA, SQIVND (reference sequence). The CDR3 extends over 17 amino acids. The CDR3 DNA reads as TGTGCCAGTAGTATAACTAGCGTCTACTCTGGGGCCAACGTCCTGACTTTC. Its translation is CASSITSVYSGANVLTF.

This clonotype came up many times. CDR3 protein: CSARWLAGSTYEQYF. DNA of the CDR3: TGCAGTGCTAGATGGCTAGCGGGATCAACCTACGAGCAGTACTTC. V gene TRBV20-1 combines with J gene TRBJ2-7; 9 bases match TRBD2. V shed 2 bases and J 2 bases; nucleotides not matched to a gene: 7. The CDR3 is 15 amino acids. CDR1 is DFQATT, CDR2 SNEGSKA, per germline (reference sequence).

Ten or more counts support this clonotype. The gene calls are TRBV7-8 and TRBJ2-5; 9 positions match TRBD2. V lost 1 base, J lost 4 bases, and 4 bases stayed unmatched. The CDR3 has 15 amino acids. The germline V gene encodes CDR1 SGHVS and CDR2 FQNEAQ. For the CDR3, the DNA is TGTGCCAGCAGCTTAGTAGCGGGAGTTTCAGAGACCCAGTACTTC. Translated, it gives CASSLVAGVSETQYF.

This rearrangement joins TRBV20-1 to TRBJ2-2; 15 bases map to TRBD2. The ends lost 2 bases at V and 4 bases at J; junction bases unmatched: 8. The CDR3 has 18 amino acids. Germline lookup yields CDR1 DFQATT and CDR2 SNEGSKA (reference sequence). The DNA for the CDR3 is TGCAGTGCTAGATTCCCGGGACTAGCGGGAGGCCTCACCGGGGAGCTGTTTTTT. Translated: CSARFPGLAGGLTGELFF.

This clonotype showed up many times. The chain is built from TRBV12-3 or TRBV12-4 and TRBJ2-7, with TRBD1 matching over 11 bases. Trimming cost V 4 bases and J 2 bases; bases outside gene matches: 4. The length of the CDR3 is 15 residues. Here the CDR3 DNA reads TGTGCCAGCAGTTCTCGGACAGGGGGCGCCTACGAGCAGTACTTC. Encoded protein: CASSSRTGGAYEQYF.